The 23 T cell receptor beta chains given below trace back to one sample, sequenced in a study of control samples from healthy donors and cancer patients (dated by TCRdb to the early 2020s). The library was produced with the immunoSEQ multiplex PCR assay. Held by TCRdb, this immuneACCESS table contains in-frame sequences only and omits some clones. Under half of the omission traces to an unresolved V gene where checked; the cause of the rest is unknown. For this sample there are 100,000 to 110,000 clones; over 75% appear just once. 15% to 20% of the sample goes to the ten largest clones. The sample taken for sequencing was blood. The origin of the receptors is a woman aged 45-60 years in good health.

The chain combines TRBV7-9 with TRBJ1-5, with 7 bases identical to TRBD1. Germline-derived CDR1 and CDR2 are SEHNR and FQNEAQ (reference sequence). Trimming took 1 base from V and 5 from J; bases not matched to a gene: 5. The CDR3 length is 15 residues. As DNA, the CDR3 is TGTGCCAGCAGCTTAGGACAGGGTATACATCAGCCCCAGCATTTT. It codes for CASSLGQGIHQPQHF.

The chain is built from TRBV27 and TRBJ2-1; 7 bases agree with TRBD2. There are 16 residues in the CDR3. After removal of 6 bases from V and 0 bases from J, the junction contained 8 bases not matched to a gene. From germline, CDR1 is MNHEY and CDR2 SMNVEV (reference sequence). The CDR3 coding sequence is TGTGCCAGCAGGCGGGACTACATGAGCTCCTACAATGAGCAGTTCTTC. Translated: CASRRDYMSSYNEQFF.

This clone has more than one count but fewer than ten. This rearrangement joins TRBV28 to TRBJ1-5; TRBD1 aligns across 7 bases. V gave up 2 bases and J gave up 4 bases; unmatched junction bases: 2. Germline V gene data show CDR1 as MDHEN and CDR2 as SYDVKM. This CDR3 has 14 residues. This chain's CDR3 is CASSLRQGNQPQHF. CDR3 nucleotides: TGTGCCAGCAGTTTACGACAGGGAAATCAGCCCCAGCATTTT. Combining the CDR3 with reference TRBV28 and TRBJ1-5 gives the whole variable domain DVKVTQSSRYLVKRTGEKVFLECVQDMDHENMFWYRQDPGLGLRLIYFSYDVKMKEKGDIPEGYSVSREKKERFSLILESASTNQTSMYLCASSLRQGNQPQHFGDGTRLSIL.

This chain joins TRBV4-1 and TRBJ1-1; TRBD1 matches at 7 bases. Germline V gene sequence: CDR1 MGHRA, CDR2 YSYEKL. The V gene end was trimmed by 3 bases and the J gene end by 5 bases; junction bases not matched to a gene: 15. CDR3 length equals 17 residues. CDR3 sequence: CASSHPPLSGGGTEAFF. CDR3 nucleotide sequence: TGCGCCAGCAGCCACCCTCCCCTCTCAGGGGGTGGGACTGAAGCTTTCTTT.

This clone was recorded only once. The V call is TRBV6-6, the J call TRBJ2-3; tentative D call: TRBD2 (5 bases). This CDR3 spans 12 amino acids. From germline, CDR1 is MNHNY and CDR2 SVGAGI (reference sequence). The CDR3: CATASWSDTQYF. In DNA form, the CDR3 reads TGTGCTACGGCTAGCTGGTCAGATACGCAGTATTTT.

The CDR3 region is CASRPGSLEKLFF. CDR3 DNA sequence: TGTGCCAGCAGACCAGGGTCGCTAGAAAAACTGTTTTTT. The chain joins TRBV6-5 to TRBJ1-4; D might be TRBD1 (5 bases). CDR3 length: 13 residues. V dropped 6 bases and J dropped 8 bases, with 13 bases sitting between them. From germline, CDR1 is MNHEY and CDR2 SVGAGI.

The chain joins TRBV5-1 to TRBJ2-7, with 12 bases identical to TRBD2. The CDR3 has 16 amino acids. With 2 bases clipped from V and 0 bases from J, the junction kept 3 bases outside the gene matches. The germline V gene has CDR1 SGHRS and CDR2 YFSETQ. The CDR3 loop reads CASSFLAGGSSYEQYF. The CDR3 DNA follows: TGCGCCAGCAGCTTCCTAGCGGGGGGGAGCTCCTACGAGCAGTACTTC. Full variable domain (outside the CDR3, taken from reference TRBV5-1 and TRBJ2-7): KAGVTQTPRYLIKTRGQQVTLSCSPISGHRSVSWYQQTPGQGLQFLFEYFSETQRNKGNFPGRFSGRQFSNSRSEMNVSTLELGDSALYLCASSFLAGGSSYEQYFGPGTRLTVT.

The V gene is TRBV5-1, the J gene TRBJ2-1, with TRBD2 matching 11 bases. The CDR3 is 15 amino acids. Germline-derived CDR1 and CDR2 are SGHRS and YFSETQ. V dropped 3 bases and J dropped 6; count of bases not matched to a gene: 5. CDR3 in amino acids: CASSYRLAGPNEQFF. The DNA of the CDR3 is TGCGCCAGCAGCTACAGACTAGCGGGGCCCAATGAGCAGTTCTTC.

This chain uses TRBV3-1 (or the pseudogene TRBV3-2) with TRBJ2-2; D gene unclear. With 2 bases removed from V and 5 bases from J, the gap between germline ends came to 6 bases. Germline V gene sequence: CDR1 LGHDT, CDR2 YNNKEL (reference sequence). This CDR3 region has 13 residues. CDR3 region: CASSQTLTGELFF. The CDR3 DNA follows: TGTGCCAGCAGCCAAACCTTAACCGGGGAGCTGTTTTTT.

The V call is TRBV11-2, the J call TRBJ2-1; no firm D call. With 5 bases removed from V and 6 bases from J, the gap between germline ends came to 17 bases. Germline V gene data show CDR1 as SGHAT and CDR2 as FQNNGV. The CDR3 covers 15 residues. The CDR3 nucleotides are TGTGCCAGCAGCCTCAGGCCTTCTATAATCAATGAGCAGTTCTTC. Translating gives CASSLRPSIINEQFF.

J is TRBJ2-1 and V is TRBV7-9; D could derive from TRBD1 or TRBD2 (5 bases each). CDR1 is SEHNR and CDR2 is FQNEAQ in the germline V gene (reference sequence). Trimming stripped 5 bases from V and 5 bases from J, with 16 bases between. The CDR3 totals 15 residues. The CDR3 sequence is CASSLMGVRNNEQFF. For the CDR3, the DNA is TGTGCCAGCAGCCTAATGGGGGTTCGGAACAATGAGCAGTTCTTC.

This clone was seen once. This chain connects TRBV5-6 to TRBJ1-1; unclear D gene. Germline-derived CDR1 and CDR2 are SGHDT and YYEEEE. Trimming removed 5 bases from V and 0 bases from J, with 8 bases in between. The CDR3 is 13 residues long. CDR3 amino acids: CASRMNLNTEAFF. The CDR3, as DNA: TGTGCCAGCAGGATGAACCTGAACACTGAAGCTTTCTTT.

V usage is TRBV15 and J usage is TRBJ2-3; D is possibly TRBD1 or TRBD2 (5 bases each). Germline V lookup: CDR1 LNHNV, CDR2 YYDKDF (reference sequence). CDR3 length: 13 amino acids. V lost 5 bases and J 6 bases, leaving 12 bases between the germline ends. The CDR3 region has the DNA TGTGCCACCAGCTCCGGGACGGCGGATACGCAGTATTTT. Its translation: CATSSGTADTQYF.

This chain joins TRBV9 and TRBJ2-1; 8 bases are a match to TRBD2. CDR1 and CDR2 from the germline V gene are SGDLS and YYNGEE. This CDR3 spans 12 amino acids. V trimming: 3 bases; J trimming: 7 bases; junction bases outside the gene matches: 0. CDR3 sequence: CASSASGNEQFF. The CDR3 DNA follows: TGTGCCAGCAGCGCTAGCGGGAATGAGCAGTTCTTC.

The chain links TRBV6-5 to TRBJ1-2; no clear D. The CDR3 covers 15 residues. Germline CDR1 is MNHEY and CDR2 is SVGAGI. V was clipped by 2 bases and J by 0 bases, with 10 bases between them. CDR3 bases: TGTGCCAGCAGTTACGCCGGCGGAACTAACTATGGCTACACCTTC. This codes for CASSYAGGTNYGYTF.

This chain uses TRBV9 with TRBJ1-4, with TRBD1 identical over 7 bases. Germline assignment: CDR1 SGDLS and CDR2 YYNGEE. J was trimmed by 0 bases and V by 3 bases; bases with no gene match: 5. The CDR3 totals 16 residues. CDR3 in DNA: TGTGCCAGCAGCGCGCGACAGGGATCAACTAATGAAAAACTGTTTTTT. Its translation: CASSARQGSTNEKLFF.

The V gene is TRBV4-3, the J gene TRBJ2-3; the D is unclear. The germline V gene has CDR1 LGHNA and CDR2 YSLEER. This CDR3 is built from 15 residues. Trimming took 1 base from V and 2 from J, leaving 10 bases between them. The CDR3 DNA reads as TGCGCCAGCAGCCAAGGGCCGGAGTTCACAGATACGCAGTATTTT. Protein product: CASSQGPEFTDTQYF.

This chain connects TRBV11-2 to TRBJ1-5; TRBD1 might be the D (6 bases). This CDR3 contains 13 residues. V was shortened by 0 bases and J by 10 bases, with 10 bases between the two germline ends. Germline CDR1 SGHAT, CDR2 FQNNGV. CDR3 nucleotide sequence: TGTGCCAGCAGCTTAGAGACAGGTACCCCCCAGCATTTT. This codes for CASSLETGTPQHF.

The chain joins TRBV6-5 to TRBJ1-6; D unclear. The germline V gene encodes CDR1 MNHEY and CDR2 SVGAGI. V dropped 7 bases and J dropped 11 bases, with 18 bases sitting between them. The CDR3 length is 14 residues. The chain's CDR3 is CASKKAGSNPPLHF. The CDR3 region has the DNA TGTGCCAGCAAGAAGGCAGGTTCGAATCCACCCCTCCACTTT.

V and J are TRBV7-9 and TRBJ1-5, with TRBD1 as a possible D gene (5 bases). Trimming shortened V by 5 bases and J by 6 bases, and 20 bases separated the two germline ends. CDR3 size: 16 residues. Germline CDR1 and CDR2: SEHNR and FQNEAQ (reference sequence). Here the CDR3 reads CASSQGGAGGSQPQHF. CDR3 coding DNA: TGTGCCAGCAGCCAGGGCGGGGCAGGTGGATCTCAGCCCCAGCATTTT.

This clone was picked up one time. The chain's CDR3 is CASSYEAGGNYEQYV. In DNA, the CDR3 is TGTGCCAGCAGTTACGAAGCGGGAGGGAACTACGAGCAGTACGTC. The rearrangement links TRBV6-5 to TRBJ2-7; 10 positions match TRBD2. Looked up from germline, CDR1 is MNHEY and CDR2 is SVGAGI. This CDR3 has 15 amino acids. V was pared by 2 bases and J by 3 bases, with 4 bases of the junction left unmatched.

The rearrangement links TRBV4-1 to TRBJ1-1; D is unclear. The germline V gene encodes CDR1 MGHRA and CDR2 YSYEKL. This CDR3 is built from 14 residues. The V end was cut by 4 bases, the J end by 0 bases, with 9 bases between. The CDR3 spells CASSPRAMNTEAFF. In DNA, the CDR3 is TGCGCCAGCAGCCCTCGAGCGATGAACACTGAAGCTTTCTTT.

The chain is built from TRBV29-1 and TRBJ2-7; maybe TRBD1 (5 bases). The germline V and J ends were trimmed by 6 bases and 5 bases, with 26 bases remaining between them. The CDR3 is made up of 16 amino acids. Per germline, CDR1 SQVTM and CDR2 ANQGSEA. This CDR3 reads CSVITHETDSYNEQYF. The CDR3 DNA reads TGCAGCGTGATTACCCACGAGACAGATTCGTACAACGAGCAGTACTTC.